This TCR beta chain originates from a study of CD8 T cells in Susac syndrome. Reverse transcription of 0.5 to 1 ug RNA was performed with random hexamers. Coverage of TCR beta CDR3 amplification by immunoSEQ multiplex PCR extended to 54 Vbeta and 13 Jbeta. TCRdb reprocessed the immunoSEQ multiplex PCR reads via MiXCR and lists one record per CDR3 protein. The table lists approximately 120,000 distinct CDR3 sequences, 95% to 98% of them singletons. The length of the CDR3 is 13 residues. CDR1 and CDR2 from the germline V gene are LGHNA and YNFKEQ. The V end lost 2 bases, the J end lost 5 bases, and 9 bases lay between the germline ends. CD8+ and CD4+ T cells taken from blood had their TCR beta sequenced.

The TCR was taken from a human donor in good health. The sequenced sample consisted of CD4+ T cells from PBMCs. The genes are TRBV4-2 and TRBJ2-5; D possibly corresponds to TRBD2 (5 bases). In DNA form, the CDR3 reads TGTGCCAGCAGCCAATCCAGAGGGGAGACCCAGTACTTC. It is translated as CASSQSRGETQYF.